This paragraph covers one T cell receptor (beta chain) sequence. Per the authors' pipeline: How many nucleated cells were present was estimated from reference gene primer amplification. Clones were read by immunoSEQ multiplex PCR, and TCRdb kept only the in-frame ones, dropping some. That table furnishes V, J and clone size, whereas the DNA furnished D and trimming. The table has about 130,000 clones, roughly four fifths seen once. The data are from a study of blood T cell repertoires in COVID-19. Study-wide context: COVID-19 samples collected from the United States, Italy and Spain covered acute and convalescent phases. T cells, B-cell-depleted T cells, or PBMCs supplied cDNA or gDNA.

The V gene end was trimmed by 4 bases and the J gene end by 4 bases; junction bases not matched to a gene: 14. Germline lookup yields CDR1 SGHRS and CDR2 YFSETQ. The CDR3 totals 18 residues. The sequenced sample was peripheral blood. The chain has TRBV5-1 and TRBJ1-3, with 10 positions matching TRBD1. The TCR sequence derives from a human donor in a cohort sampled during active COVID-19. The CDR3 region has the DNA TGCGCCAGCAGCCTCGTTCCTACGGGACAGGGGACGGGAAACACCATATATTTT. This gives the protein CASSLVPTGQGTGNTIYF.